The present entry profiles one T cell receptor (beta chain) with its context. This clonotype was recorded at least ten times. No cognate antigen has been identified for it. Base-call qualities are not available, and no considerably larger clone is one nucleotide away. Receptor amplification or capture employed 5' RACE. TCRdb records Illumina HiSeq 2500 as the sequencer. A second PCR of roughly 6 to 12 cycles was run with a J-beta primer mix and a sample-barcoded 5' primer. Each TCR beta cDNA molecule received a unique molecular identifier from a template-switch 5' adaptor carrying 12 random nucleotides. Each sample yielded at least 3 million CDR3-containing paired-end reads. All of the RNA was converted into first-strand cDNA using the Mint cDNA synthesis kit, with a TRBC-specific oligonucleotide serving as the primer. After uracil-DNA glycosylase treatment, a first 18-cycle PCR used universal primers M1SS and BC2_uni_R on all cDNA. The study's processing was this. Each sample was normalized by randomly selecting 1 million high-quality reads, each carrying a distinct molecular identifier. Reads sharing molecular identifiers were discarded rather than binned into consensus sequences. MiTCR, run with a Q25 quality threshold and the strictest error-elimination algorithm, handled CDR3 identification, clonotype clustering and error correction. A nonparametric unseen species model with Euler transformation was used to estimate a lower bound on total TCR beta diversity. TCRdb reworked the public reads: Q25 trimming with fastp, MiXCR clone assembly, productive beta chains retained. Every distinct CDR3 protein forms one entry, paired with its most common genes and DNA. The V and J calls, along with clone size, are taken from TCRdb and not from the paper's own processing. This sample gives about 620,000 distinct CDR3 sequences in total; over 40% of them show up just once. About 13% of the sample is held by the ten biggest clonotypes.

Systemically healthy Caucasian individuals from Russia, over 30 in total and aged 6 to 90 years, were included as donors. Each donor gave approximately 9.4 milliliters of peripheral blood, drawn into EDTA-treated Vacutainer tubes. Ficoll-Paque density-gradient centrifugation was used to isolate PBMCs, with at least 6 million per sample. Total RNA, at least 5 micrograms per sample, was extracted from PBMCs with Trizol reagent. For every donor, an aliquot of PBMCs went through flow cytometry to measure the percentages of naive CD45RAhigh/CD27high T cells. The sample originates from a study of blood T cells in healthy people across ages (dated by TCRdb to the mid-2010s). Concerning the study at large: Template switching captured roughly one uniquely barcoded TCR beta cDNA molecule per two T cells in model experiments. Using deep sequencing normalized with unique cDNA molecular identifiers, the study measured how TCR beta repertoire diversity changes with age. Four age groups were formed from the donors: young (average roughly 15 years), middle-aged (approximately 40), aged (62) and long-lived (82). To avoid experimental bias, donors of different ages were randomly spread across the sequencing lanes. Using the same blood draw, the study looked at two additional independent replicas of 1 million unique cDNA reads for two donors, one aged 18 to 29 and the other aged 80 or older.

Paper-wide results and their limitations: Since profiling was done on bulk unsorted PBMCs, naive and antigen-experienced compartments could not be conclusively compared. Total diversity estimates from one million sequenced T cells were considered lower bounds and underestimates. Compared with the aged group, more naive CD4+ T cells, fewer expanded clones and increased TCR diversity were shown by the long-lived group, suggesting age selection. A strong correlation was found between observed TCR beta diversity and the percentage of naive T cells measured by flow cytometry. Donor CMV infection status was unknown, potentially confounding age-related changes in expanded clonotypes. Observed TCR beta diversity per million T cells fell roughly linearly with age, and a significant reduction was already apparent by age approximately 40.

This sequence originates from a woman older than 75 in good health. Input material: blood.

The sequence in DNA is TGTGCCAGCAGCCCTAATCTCGTGACTACCTACAATGAGCAGTTCTTC. The translation is CASSPNLVTTYNEQFF. The receptor chain draws on TRBV7-3 and TRBJ2-1; TRBD2 is perhaps the D gene, given 5 matching bases. V is reduced by 5 bases and J by 2 bases, leaving a spacing of 16 bases between them. The CDR3 spans 16 residues, from the cysteine through the phenylalanine. This entry keeps only the CDR3 DNA: 48 bases, framed from base 1. Sequences SGHTA (CDR1) and FQGTGA (CDR2) are obtained from the germline V gene.